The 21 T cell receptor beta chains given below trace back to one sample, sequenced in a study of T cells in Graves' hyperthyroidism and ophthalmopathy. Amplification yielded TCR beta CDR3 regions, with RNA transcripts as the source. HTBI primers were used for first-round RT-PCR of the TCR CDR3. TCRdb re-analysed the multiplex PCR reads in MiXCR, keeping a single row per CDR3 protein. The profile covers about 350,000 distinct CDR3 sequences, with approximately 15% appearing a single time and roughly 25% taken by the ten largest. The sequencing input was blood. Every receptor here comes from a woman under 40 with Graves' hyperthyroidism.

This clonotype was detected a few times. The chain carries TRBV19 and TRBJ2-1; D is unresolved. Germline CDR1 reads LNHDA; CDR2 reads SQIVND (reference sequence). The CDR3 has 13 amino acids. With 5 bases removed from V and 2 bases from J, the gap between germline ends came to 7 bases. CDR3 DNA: TGTGCCAGTAGTTCAAACCCCTACAATGAGCAGTTCTTC. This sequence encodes CASSSNPYNEQFF.

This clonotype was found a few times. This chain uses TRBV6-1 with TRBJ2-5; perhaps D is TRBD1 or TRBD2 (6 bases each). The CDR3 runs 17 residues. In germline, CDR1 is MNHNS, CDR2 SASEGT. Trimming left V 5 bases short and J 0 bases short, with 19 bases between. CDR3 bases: TGTGCCAGCAGTCACGGAAGCCGTGGGGGGCACCAAGAGACCCAGTACTTC. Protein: CASSHGSRGGHQETQYF.

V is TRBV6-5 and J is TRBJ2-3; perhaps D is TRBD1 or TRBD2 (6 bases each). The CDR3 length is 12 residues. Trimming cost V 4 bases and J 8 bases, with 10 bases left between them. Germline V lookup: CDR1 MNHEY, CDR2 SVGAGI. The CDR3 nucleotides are TGTGCCAGCAGTTGGAAGGGGGGTACGCAGTATTTT. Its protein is CASSWKGGTQYF.

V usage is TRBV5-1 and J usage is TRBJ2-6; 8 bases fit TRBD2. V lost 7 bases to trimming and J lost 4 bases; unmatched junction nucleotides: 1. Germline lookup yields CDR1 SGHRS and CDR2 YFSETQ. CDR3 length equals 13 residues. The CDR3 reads CASQRGGANVLTF. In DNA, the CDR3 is TGCGCCAGCCAGCGGGGGGGGGCCAACGTCCTGACTTTC.

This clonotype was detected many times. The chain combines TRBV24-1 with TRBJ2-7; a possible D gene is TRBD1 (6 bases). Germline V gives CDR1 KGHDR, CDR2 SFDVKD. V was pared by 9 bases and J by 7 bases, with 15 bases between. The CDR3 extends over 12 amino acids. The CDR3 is CATEGTPGEQYF. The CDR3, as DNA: TGTGCCACCGAAGGGACACCGGGAGAGCAGTACTTC.

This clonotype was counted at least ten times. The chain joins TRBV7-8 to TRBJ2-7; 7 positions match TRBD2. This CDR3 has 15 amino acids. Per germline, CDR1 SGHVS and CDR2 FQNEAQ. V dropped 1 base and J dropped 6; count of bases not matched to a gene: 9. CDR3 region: CASSLVGGGPVEQYF. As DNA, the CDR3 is TGTGCCAGCAGCTTAGTGGGGGGAGGGCCAGTCGAGCAGTACTTC. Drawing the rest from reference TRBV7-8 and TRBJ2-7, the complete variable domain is GAGVSQSPRYKVAKRGQDVALRCDPISGHVSLFWYQQALGQGPEFLTYFQNEAQLDKSGLPSDRFFAERPEGSVSTLKIQRTQQEDSAVYLCASSLVGGGPVEQYFGPGTRLTVT.

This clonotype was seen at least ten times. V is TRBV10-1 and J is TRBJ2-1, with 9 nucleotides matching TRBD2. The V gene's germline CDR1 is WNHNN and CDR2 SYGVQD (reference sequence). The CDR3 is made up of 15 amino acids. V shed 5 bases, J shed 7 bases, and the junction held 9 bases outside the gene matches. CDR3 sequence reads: CASSSPGLAGNEQFF. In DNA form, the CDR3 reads TGCGCCAGCAGTTCACCGGGACTAGCTGGAAATGAGCAGTTCTTC.

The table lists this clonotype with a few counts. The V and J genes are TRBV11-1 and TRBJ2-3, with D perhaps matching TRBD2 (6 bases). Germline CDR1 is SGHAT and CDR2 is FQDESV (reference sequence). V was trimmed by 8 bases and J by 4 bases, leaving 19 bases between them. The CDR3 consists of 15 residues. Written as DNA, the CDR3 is TGTGCCAGCGCCCGAAGTGGGGGGAGCGCAGATACGCAGTATTTT. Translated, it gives CASARSGGSADTQYF.

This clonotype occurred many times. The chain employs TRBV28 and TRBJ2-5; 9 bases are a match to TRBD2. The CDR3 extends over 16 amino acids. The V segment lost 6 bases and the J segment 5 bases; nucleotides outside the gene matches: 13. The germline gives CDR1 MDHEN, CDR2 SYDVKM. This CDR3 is CASRTGLALTWETQYF. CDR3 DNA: TGTGCCAGCAGGACGGGACTAGCCCTCACCTGGGAGACCCAGTACTTC. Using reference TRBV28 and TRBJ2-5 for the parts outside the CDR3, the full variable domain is DVKVTQSSRYLVKRTGEKVFLECVQDMDHENMFWYRQDPGLGLRLIYFSYDVKMKEKGDIPEGYSVSREKKERFSLILESASTNQTSMYLCASRTGLALTWETQYFGPGTRLLVL.

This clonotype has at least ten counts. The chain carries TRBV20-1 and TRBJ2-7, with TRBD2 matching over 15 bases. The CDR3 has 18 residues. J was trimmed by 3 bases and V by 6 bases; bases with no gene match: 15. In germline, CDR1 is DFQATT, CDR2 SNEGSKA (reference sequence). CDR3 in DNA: TGCAGTGCCCCCAGCATAATTCCGGGACTAGCGGGGGGCTACGAGCAGTACTTC. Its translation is CSAPSIIPGLAGGYEQYF.

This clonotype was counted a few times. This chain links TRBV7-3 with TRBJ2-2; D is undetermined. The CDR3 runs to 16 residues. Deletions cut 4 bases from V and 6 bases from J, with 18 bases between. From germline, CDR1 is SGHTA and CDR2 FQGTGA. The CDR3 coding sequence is TGTGCCAGCAGCTCAAAATTAGGAATCCAGCCCGGGGAGCTGTTTTTT. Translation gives CASSSKLGIQPGELFF. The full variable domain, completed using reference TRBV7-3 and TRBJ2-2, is GAGVSQTPSNKVTEKGKYVELRCDPISGHTALYWYRQSLGQGPEFLIYFQGTGAADDSGLPNDRFFAVRPEGSVSTLKIQRTERGDSAVYLCASSSKLGIQPGELFFGEGSRLTVL.

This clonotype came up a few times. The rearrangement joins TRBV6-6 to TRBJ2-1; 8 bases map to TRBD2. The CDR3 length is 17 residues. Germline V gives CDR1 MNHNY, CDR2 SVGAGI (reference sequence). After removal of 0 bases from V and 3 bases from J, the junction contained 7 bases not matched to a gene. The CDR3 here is CASSYSGRGGNYNEQFF. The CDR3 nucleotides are TGTGCCAGCAGTTACTCCGGTCGCGGGGGGAACTACAATGAGCAGTTCTTC.

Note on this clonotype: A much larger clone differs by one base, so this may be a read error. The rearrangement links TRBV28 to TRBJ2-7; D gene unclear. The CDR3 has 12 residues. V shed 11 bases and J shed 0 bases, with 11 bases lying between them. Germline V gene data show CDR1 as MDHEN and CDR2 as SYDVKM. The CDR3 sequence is CAGTVSSYEQYF. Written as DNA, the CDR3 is TGTGCCGGCACGGTGAGCTCCTACGAGCAGTACTTC.

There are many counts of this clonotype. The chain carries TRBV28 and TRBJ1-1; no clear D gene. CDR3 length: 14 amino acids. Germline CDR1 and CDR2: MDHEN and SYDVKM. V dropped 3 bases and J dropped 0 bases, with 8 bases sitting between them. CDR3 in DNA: TGTGCCAGCAGTTTGGGAGACATGAACACTGAAGCTTTCTTT. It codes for CASSLGDMNTEAFF. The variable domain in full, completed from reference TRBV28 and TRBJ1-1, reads DVKVTQSSRYLVKRTGEKVFLECVQDMDHENMFWYRQDPGLGLRLIYFSYDVKMKEKGDIPEGYSVSREKKERFSLILESASTNQTSMYLCASSLGDMNTEAFFGQGTRLTVV.

The CDR3 loop is CSVEGRLSGETQYF. CDR3 DNA: TGCAGCGTTGAAGGTCGACTCTCCGGGGAGACCCAGTACTTC. The V call is TRBV29-1, the J call TRBJ2-5; D is undetermined. Trimming pared 1 base from V and 5 bases from J, leaving 14 bases between. The CDR3 has 14 residues. Looked up from germline, CDR1 is SQVTM and CDR2 is ANQGSEA.

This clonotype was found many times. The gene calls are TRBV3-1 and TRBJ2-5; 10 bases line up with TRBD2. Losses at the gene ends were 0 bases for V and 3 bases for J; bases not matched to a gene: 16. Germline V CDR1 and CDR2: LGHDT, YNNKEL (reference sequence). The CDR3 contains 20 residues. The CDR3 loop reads CASSQEPSELAGLEKETQYF. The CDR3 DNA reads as TGTGCCAGCAGCCAAGAGCCTTCCGAACTAGCGGGGTTAGAGAAAGAGACCCAGTACTTC.

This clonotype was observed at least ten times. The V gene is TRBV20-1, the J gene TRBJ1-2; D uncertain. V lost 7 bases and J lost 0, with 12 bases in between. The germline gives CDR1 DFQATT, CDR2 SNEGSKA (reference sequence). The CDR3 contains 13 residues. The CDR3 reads CSGGSPPNYGYTF. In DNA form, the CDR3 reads TGCAGTGGCGGCTCCCCACCTAACTATGGCTACACCTTC.

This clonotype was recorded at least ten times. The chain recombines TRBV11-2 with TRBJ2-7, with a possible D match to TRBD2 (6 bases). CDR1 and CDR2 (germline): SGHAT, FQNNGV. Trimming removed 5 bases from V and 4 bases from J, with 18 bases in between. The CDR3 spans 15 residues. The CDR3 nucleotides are TGTGCCAGCAGCCCTTTACGGGAGAGAGGGTACGAGCAGTACTTC. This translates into CASSPLRERGYEQYF.

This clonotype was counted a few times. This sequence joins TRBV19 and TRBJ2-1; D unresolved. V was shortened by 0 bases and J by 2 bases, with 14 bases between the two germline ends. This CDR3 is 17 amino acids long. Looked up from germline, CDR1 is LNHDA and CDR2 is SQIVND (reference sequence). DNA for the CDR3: TGTGCCAGTAGTATAGATCCCCTTGCCGGACCCTACAATGAGCAGTTCTTC. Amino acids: CASSIDPLAGPYNEQFF.

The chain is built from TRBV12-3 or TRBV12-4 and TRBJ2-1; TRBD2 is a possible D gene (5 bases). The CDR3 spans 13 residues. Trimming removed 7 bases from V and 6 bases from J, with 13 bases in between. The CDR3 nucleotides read TGTGCCAGCATCCGGGGAGTGAGCAATGAGCAGTTCTTC. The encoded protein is CASIRGVSNEQFF.

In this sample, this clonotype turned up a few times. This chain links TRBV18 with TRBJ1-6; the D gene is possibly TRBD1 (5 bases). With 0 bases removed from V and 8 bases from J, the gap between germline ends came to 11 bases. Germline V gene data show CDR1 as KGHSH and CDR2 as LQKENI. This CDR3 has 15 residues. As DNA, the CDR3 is TGTGCCAGCTCACCACCGGCCGGGGCCGATTCACCCCTCCACTTT. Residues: CASSPPAGADSPLHF. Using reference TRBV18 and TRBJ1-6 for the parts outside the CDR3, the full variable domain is NAGVMQNPRHLVRRRGQEARLRCSPMKGHSHVYWYRQLPEEGLKFMVYLQKENIIDESGMPKERFSAEFPKEGPSILRIQQVVRGDSAAYFCASSPPAGADSPLHFGNGTRLTVT.